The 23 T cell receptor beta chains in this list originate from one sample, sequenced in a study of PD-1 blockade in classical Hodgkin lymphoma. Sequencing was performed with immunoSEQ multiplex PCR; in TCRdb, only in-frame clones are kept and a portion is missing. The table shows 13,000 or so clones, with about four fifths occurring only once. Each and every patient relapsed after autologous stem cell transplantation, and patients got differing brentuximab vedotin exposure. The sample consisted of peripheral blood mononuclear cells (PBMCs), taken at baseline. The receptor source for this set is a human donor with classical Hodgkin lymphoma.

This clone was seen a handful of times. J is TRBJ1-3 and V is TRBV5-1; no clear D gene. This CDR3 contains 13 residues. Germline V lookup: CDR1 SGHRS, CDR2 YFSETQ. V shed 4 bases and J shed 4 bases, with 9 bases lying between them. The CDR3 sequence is CASSPTLGNTIYF. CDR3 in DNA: TGCGCCAGCAGCCCGACCCTCGGAAACACCATATATTTT.

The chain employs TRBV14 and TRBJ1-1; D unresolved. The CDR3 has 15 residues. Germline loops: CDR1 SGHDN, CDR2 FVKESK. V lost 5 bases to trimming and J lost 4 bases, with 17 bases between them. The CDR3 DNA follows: TGTGCCAGCAGCACACGGCGGGCAGCTCGCACTGAAGCTTTCTTT. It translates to CASSTRRAARTEAFF.

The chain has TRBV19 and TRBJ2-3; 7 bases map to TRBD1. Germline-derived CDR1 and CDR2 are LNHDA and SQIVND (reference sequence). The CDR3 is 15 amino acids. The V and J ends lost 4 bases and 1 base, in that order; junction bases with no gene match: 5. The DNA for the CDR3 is TGTGCCAGTAGTAGCTACAGGGGAGGCACAGATACGCAGTATTTT. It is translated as CASSSYRGGTDTQYF.

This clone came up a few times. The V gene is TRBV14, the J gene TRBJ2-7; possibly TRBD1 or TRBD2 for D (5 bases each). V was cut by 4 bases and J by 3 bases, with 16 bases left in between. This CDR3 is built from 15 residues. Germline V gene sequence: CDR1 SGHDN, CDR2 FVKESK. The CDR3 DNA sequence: TGTGCCAGCAGCCGAGGGGCAGCCGAATACTACGAGCAGTACTTC. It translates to CASSRGAAEYYEQYF.

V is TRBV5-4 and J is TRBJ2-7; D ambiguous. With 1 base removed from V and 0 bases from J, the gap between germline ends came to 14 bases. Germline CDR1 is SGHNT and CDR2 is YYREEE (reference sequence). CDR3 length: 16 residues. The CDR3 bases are TGTGCCAGCAGCTTGAAAGCGCTCCATCACTCCTACGAGCAGTACTTC. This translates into CASSLKALHHSYEQYF.

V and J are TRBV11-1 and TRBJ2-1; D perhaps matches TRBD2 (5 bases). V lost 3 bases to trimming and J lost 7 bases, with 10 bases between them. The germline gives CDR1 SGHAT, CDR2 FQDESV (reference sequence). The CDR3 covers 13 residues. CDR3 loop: CASSFGVGNEQFF. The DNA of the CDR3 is TGTGCCAGCAGCTTCGGGGTGGGGAATGAGCAGTTCTTC.

CDR3 sequence (DNA): TGTGCCAGCGGATTAGGACGCGCCTACAATGAGCAGTTCTTC. Translated: CASGLGRAYNEQFF. J is TRBJ2-1 and V is TRBV27; D call uncertain. The ends were cut back, 8 bases at V and 2 bases at J, with 13 bases in the middle. The CDR3 is 14 residues long. CDR1 MNHEY and CDR2 SMNVEV come from the germline V gene (reference sequence).

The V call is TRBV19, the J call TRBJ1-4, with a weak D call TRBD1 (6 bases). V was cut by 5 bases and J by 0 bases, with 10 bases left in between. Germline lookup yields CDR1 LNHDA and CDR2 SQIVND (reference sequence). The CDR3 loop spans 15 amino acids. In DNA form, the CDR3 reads TGTGCCAGTAGTGTCTCAGGGGCAACTAATGAAAAACTGTTTTTT. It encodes CASSVSGATNEKLFF.

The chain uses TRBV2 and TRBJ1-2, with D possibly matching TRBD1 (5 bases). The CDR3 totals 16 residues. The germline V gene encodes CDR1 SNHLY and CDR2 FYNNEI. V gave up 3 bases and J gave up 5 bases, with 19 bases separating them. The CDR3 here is CASSEGRSRNHYGYTF. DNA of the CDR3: TGTGCCAGCAGTGAGGGACGTTCCCGTAATCATTATGGCTACACCTTC.

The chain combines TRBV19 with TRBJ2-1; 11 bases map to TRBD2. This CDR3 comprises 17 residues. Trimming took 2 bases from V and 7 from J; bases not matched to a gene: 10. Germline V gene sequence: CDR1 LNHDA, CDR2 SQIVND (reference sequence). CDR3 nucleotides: TGTGCCAGTAGTATAACGGGGCTAGCGGGGGGCGGGAATGAGCAGTTCTTC. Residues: CASSITGLAGGGNEQFF.

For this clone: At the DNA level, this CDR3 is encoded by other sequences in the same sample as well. CDR3 in amino acids: CASSLGTGLDGYTF. CDR3 sequence (DNA): TGTGCCAGCAGCTTAGGGACGGGGCTAGACGGCTACACCTTC. The chain recombines TRBV7-2 with TRBJ1-2; maybe TRBD1 (5 bases). Germline CDR1 and CDR2: SGHTA and FQGNSA. Trimming stripped 1 base from V and 8 bases from J, with 14 bases between. This CDR3 has 14 residues.

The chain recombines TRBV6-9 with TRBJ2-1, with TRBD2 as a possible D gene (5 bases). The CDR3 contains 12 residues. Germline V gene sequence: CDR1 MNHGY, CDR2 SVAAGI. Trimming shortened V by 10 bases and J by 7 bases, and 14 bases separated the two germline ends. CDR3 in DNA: TGTGCCACCACAATAGGGAGTAATGAGCAGTTCTTC. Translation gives CATTIGSNEQFF.

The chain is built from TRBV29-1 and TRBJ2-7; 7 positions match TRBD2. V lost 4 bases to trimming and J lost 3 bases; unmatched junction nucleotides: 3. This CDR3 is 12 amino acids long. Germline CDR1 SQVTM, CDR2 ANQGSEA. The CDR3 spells CSVGGGFYEQYF. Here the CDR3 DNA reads TGCAGCGTTGGGGGGGGATTCTACGAGCAGTACTTC.

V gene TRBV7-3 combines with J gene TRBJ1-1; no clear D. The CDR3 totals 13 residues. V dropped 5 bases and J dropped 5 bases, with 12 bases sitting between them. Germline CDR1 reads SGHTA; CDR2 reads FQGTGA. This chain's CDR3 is CASSQQSRTEAFF. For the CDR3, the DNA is TGTGCCAGCAGCCAACAATCCCGTACTGAAGCTTTCTTT.

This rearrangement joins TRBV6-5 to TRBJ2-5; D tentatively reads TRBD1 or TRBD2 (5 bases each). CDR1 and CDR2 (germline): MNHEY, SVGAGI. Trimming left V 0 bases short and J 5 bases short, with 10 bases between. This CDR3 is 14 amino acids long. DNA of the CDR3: TGTGCCAGCAGTTACTCGTTAGGGGACGAGACCCAGTACTTC. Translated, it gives CASSYSLGDETQYF.

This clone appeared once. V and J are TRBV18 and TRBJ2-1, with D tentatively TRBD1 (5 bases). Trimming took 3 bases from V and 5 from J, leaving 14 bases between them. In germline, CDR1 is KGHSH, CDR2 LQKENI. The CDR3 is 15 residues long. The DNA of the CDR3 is TGTGCCAGCTCACCCCTCGGCACAGGCCACAATGAGCAGTTCTTC. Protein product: CASSPLGTGHNEQFF.

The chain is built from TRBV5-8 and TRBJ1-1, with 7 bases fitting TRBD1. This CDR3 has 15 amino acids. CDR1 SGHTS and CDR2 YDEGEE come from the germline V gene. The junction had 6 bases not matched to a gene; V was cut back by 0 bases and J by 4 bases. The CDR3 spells CASSLGYRGGTEAFF. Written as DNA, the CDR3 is TGTGCCAGCAGCTTGGGGTACAGGGGAGGCACTGAAGCTTTCTTT.

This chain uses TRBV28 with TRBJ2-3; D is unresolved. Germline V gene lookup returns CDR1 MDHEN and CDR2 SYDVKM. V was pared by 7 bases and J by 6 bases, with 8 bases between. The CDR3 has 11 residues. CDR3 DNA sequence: TGTGCCAGCACCTCGTTGGATACGCAGTATTTT. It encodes CASTSLDTQYF.

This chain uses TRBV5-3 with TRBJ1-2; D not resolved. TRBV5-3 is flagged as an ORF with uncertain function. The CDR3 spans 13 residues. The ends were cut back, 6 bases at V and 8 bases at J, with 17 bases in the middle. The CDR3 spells CARIGWGRRGYTF. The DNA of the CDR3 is TGTGCCAGAATAGGTTGGGGAAGGAGGGGCTACACCTTC.

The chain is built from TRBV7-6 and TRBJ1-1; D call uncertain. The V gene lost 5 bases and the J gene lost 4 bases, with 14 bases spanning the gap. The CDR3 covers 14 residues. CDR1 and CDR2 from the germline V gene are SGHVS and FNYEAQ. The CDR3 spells CASSTLYGSTEAFF. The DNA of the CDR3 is TGTGCCAGCAGCACTCTCTACGGGAGCACTGAAGCTTTCTTT.

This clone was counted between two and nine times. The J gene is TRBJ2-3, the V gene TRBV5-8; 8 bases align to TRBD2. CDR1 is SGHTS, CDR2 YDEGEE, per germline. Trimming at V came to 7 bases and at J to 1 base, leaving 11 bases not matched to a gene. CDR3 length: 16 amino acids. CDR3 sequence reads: CASPSVPRGGTDTQYF. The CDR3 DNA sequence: TGTGCCAGCCCAAGCGTTCCGCGGGGGGGCACAGATACGCAGTATTTT.

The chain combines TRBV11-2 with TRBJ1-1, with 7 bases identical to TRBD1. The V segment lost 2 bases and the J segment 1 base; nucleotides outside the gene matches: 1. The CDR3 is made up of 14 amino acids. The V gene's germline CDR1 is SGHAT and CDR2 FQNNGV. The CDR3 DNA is TGTGCCAGCAGCTTACGACAGGGGAACACTGAAGCTTTCTTT. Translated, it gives CASSLRQGNTEAFF.

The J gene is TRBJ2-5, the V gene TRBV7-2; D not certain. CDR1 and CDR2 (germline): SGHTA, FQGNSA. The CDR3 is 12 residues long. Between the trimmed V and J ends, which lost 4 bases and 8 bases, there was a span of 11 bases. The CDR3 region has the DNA TGTGCCAGCAGCTCGAGGCGTTCAACCCAGTACTTC. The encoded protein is CASSSRRSTQYF. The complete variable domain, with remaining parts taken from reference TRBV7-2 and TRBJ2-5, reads GAGVSQSPSNKVTEKGKDVELRCDPISGHTALYWYRQSLGQGLEFLIYFQGNSAPDKSGLPSDRFSAERTGGSVSTLTIQRTQQEDSAVYLCASSSRRSTQYFGPGTRLLVL.